The sequence of this T cell receptor (beta chain) was determined in a study of siplizumab effects on memory and regulatory T cells. Findings and limits, study-wide: No naive or memory phenotype could be assigned to roughly 75-95% of proliferating clones. Naive T cell populations appeared to exhibit greater diversity than memory cells and appeared to be major alloresponse contributors. Confirmation that proliferating Tregs from siplizumab cultures had suppressive function was not obtained.

Per sample, roughly 9.5 x 10^4 TCR templates were assayed. This table comes from immunoSEQ multiplex PCR, and its TCRdb copy is limited to in-frame clones, with some not included. Among 100,000 or so clones listed, roughly 94% were seen once. As for this clone: Its antigen is not known.

The germline gives CDR1 KGHSH, CDR2 LQKENI. CDR3 length equals 16 residues. V shed 6 bases and J 4 bases; nucleotides not matched to a gene: 7. The specimen was Tregs sorted from blood. The clonotype originates from a human donor in good health. V gene TRBV18 combines with J gene TRBJ2-1; 12 bases line up with TRBD2. CDR3 region: CASSLGLAGLYNEQFF. CDR3 DNA sequence: TGTGCCAGCTCGTTAGGACTAGCGGGATTGTACAATGAGCAGTTCTTC.